The 31 T cell receptor beta chains in this list originate from one sample, sequenced in a study of shared clonotypes between healthy human individuals. Some clones are missing from TCRdb's copy, which holds only in-frame ones; the method was immunoSEQ multiplex PCR. The table has about 360,000 clones, about 73% seen once. The sample consisted of memory CD4+ T cells sorted from blood. Stated subset: CD45RA-negative fraction. Receptors originate from a man aged 25-40 years in good health.

This clone was seen only a few times. The chain recombines TRBV6-5 with TRBJ2-1; 9 nucleotides align to TRBD2. Germline CDR1 is MNHEY and CDR2 is SVGAGI. This CDR3 spans 16 amino acids. With 3 bases clipped from V and 9 bases from J, the junction kept 12 bases outside the gene matches. The CDR3 spells CASSYSAASGTREQFF. In DNA form, the CDR3 reads TGTGCCAGCAGTTATTCGGCGGCTAGCGGGACGCGTGAGCAGTTCTTC.

This clone has more than one count but fewer than ten. The chain carries TRBV5-4 and TRBJ2-3; D uncertain. CDR3 length: 13 residues. V was clipped by 1 base and J by 7 bases, with 10 bases between them. CDR1 is SGHNT and CDR2 is YYREEE in the germline V gene (reference sequence). The CDR3 protein is CASSLPQHHTQYF. The CDR3 DNA reads as TGTGCCAGCAGCTTGCCTCAGCACCATACGCAGTATTTT.

This clone was seen more than once but under ten times. The chain couples TRBV27 to TRBJ1-5, with 8 bases aligning to TRBD1. CDR3 length: 15 residues. V shed 5 bases and J 5 bases; nucleotides not matched to a gene: 8. The germline V gene encodes CDR1 MNHEY and CDR2 SMNVEV (reference sequence). The CDR3 here is CASSPGTGTYQPQHF. The CDR3 DNA is TGTGCCAGCAGTCCTGGGACAGGAACATATCAGCCCCAGCATTTT.

The chain has TRBV4-1 and TRBJ1-5; D is unresolved. Trimming shortened V by 0 bases and J by 6 bases, and 15 bases separated the two germline ends. This CDR3 has 16 amino acids. Germline loops: CDR1 MGHRA, CDR2 YSYEKL. In DNA, the CDR3 is TGCGCCAGCAGCCAAGATGTGGGGTCAGTTCCTCAGCCCCAGCATTTT. Its translation is CASSQDVGSVPQPQHF.

The chain is built from TRBV5-1 and TRBJ1-1; 8 nucleotides agree with TRBD1. The germline V gene encodes CDR1 SGHRS and CDR2 YFSETQ. The CDR3 covers 15 residues. The J segment lost 10 bases and the V segment lost 4 bases, leaving 15 bases of the junction unmatched. The CDR3 loop reads CASSGDAGQDPAAFF. The CDR3 DNA reads TGCGCCAGCAGCGGAGACGCGGGACAGGACCCTGCAGCTTTCTTT. Combining the CDR3 with reference TRBV5-1 and TRBJ1-1 gives the whole variable domain KAGVTQTPRYLIKTRGQQVTLSCSPISGHRSVSWYQQTPGQGLQFLFEYFSETQRNKGNFPGRFSGRQFSNSRSEMNVSTLELGDSALYLCASSGDAGQDPAAFFGQGTRLTVV.

The chain uses TRBV5-1 and TRBJ2-1, with D possibly being TRBD1 (6 bases). The length of the CDR3 is 15 residues. The germline gives CDR1 SGHRS, CDR2 YFSETQ. Trimming removed 4 bases at V and 4 bases at J, with 15 bases between. The CDR3 region has the DNA TGCGCCAGCAGCCCGGAACAGGGTATGTACAATGAGCAGTTCTTC. This encodes CASSPEQGMYNEQFF.

The chain links TRBV28 to TRBJ1-5; maybe TRBD1 (5 bases). Germline CDR1 MDHEN, CDR2 SYDVKM. V shed 3 bases and J shed 9 bases, with 15 bases lying between them. CDR3 length equals 14 residues. The CDR3 protein is CASSLVAAQGPQHF. DNA of the CDR3: TGTGCCAGCAGTTTGGTGGCGGCGCAGGGGCCCCAGCATTTT.

The V gene is TRBV20-1, the J gene TRBJ2-1, with D possibly matching TRBD2 (5 bases). The germline gives CDR1 DFQATT, CDR2 SNEGSKA (reference sequence). The ends were cut back, 6 bases at V and 7 bases at J, with 10 bases in the middle. The CDR3 length is 11 residues. The DNA for the CDR3 is TGCAGTGCCACCGGCGGGAATGAGCAGTTCTTC. As protein: CSATGGNEQFF.

The CDR3 sequence is CAIKNRKEDEQYF. The CDR3 DNA sequence: TGTGCCATCAAAAACAGGAAGGAAGACGAGCAGTACTTC. V gene TRBV10-3 combines with J gene TRBJ2-7, with TRBD1 as a possible D gene (5 bases). V was shortened by 7 bases and J by 5 bases, with 15 bases between the two germline ends. The CDR3 is 13 amino acids. Per germline, CDR1 ENHRY and CDR2 SYGVKD.

V and J are TRBV6-6 and TRBJ2-1; D is ambiguous. Germline-derived CDR1 and CDR2 are MNHNY and SVGAGI (reference sequence). CDR3 length: 15 residues. The V end was cut by 5 bases, the J end by 8 bases, with 19 bases between. The DNA of the CDR3 is TGTGCCAGCAGTGGAAGAAGCCGGAAGGGCGATGAGCAGTTCTTC. Translated, it gives CASSGRSRKGDEQFF.

V is TRBV27 and J is TRBJ2-5, with TRBD2 identical over 8 bases. This CDR3 region has 14 residues. V dropped 3 bases and J dropped 5; count of bases not matched to a gene: 5. Germline V CDR1 and CDR2: MNHEY, SMNVEV (reference sequence). Written as DNA, the CDR3 is TGTGCCAGCAGTTTTGCGGGGGGTCTTGAGACCCAGTACTTC. It encodes CASSFAGGLETQYF.

The J gene is TRBJ2-7, the V gene TRBV5-4; weak D call: TRBD1 (5 bases). The germline CDR1 and CDR2 sequences are SGHNT and YYREEE (reference sequence). The V and J ends lost 4 bases and 0 bases respectively, with 14 bases between them. The CDR3 runs 15 residues. The CDR3 loop is CASSKGADSSYEQYF. CDR3 DNA: TGTGCCAGCAGCAAAGGGGCGGATAGCTCCTACGAGCAGTACTTC. The whole variable domain, filled in from reference TRBV5-4 and TRBJ2-7, reads ETGVTQSPTHLIKTRGQQVTLRCSSQSGHNTVSWYQQALGQGPQFIFQYYREEENGRGNFPPRFSGLQFPNYSSELNVNALELDDSALYLCASSKGADSSYEQYFGPGTRLTVT.

The V and J genes are TRBV27 and TRBJ2-2, with no clear D. V lost 9 bases and J 0 bases, leaving 23 bases between the germline ends. The CDR3 has 18 residues. Germline values: CDR1 MNHEY, CDR2 SMNVEV (reference sequence). DNA for the CDR3: TGTGCCAGTCGCCGGGCCCCAACACCGTTCGCGAACACCGGGGAGCTGTTTTTT. Its protein product is CASRRAPTPFANTGELFF.

This clone was recorded once. The gene calls are TRBV11-1 and TRBJ1-1; D is possibly TRBD1 (5 bases). This CDR3 contains 15 residues. The V end was cut by 5 bases, the J end by 6 bases, with 19 bases between. Germline V lookup: CDR1 SGHAT, CDR2 FQDESV (reference sequence). CDR3 nucleotides: TGTGCCAGCAGCCGACCAGGGATGGGCTCTCCTGAAGCTTTCTTT. Residues: CASSRPGMGSPEAFF.

The V gene is TRBV5-1, the J gene TRBJ1-1, with D perhaps TRBD1 (5 bases). Looked up from germline, CDR1 is SGHRS and CDR2 is YFSETQ. The length of the CDR3 is 14 residues. Trimming left V 2 bases short and J 5 bases short, with 13 bases between. The CDR3 nucleotides read TGCGCCAGCAGCTTAAGCAGGGCGGAGACTGAAGCTTTCTTT. It is translated as CASSLSRAETEAFF.

V and J are TRBV5-1 and TRBJ2-5, with a tentative D call TRBD1 (5 bases). The CDR3 is 14 residues long. Looked up from germline, CDR1 is SGHRS and CDR2 is YFSETQ. Trimming shortened V by 1 base and J by 5 bases, and 12 bases separated the two germline ends. CDR3 in amino acids: CASSLYSGWETQYF. DNA for the CDR3: TGCGCCAGCAGCTTGTACTCAGGGTGGGAGACCCAGTACTTC. The whole variable domain, remainder taken from reference TRBV5-1 and TRBJ2-5, is KAGVTQTPRYLIKTRGQQVTLSCSPISGHRSVSWYQQTPGQGLQFLFEYFSETQRNKGNFPGRFSGRQFSNSRSEMNVSTLELGDSALYLCASSLYSGWETQYFGPGTRLLVL.

In this sample, this clone turned up a few times. The rearrangement uses TRBV19 and TRBJ2-3; D possibly uses TRBD1 or TRBD2 (5 bases each). With 6 bases removed from V and 5 bases from J, the gap between germline ends came to 9 bases. Germline V gene data show CDR1 as LNHDA and CDR2 as SQIVND (reference sequence). There are 12 residues in the CDR3. CDR3 DNA: TGTGCCAGTAGCGGGACGGAAGATACGCAGTATTTT. It is translated as CASSGTEDTQYF.

The chain recombines TRBV5-5 with TRBJ2-1; 9 bases are a match to TRBD2. Germline-derived CDR1 and CDR2 are SGHKS and YYEKEE (reference sequence). Losses at the gene ends were 1 base for V and 3 bases for J; bases not matched to a gene: 2. This CDR3 spans 15 amino acids. This CDR3 reads CASSLYSGSYNEQFF. As DNA, the CDR3 is TGTGCCAGCAGCTTGTATAGCGGGAGCTACAATGAGCAGTTCTTC.

V is TRBV7-3 and J is TRBJ2-3, with a tentative D call TRBD2 (6 bases). The CDR3 extends over 14 amino acids. Looked up from germline, CDR1 is SGHTA and CDR2 is FQGTGA. The ends were cut back, 3 bases at V and 5 bases at J, with 12 bases in the middle. CDR3 residues: CASSFGTGLDTQYF. The CDR3 DNA follows: TGTGCCAGCAGCTTCGGGACTGGGCTAGATACGCAGTATTTT.

This clone was detected many times. The chain carries TRBV25-1 and TRBJ2-5, with 7 positions matching TRBD2. CDR1 is MGHDK, CDR2 SYGVNS, per germline. The CDR3 extends over 16 amino acids. The V and J ends lost 3 bases and 4 bases, in that order; junction bases with no gene match: 11. The CDR3 reads CASSDPRGPGGETQYF. The CDR3 bases are TGTGCCAGCAGTGATCCCCGGGGCCCGGGGGGAGAGACCCAGTACTTC.

The chain links TRBV10-2 to TRBJ2-5; the match to TRBD2 covers 13 bases. The CDR3 spans 17 residues. Germline CDR1 WSHSY, CDR2 SAAADI. V dropped 6 bases and J dropped 1; count of bases not matched to a gene: 8. The CDR3 sequence: CASRTGLAGRSQETQYF. In nucleotides, the CDR3 is TGCGCCAGCAGAACGGGACTAGCGGGAAGATCCCAAGAGACCCAGTACTTC.

This clone was counted once. The gene calls are TRBV19 and TRBJ1-1, with D perhaps TRBD1 (5 bases). The CDR3 has 12 amino acids. V dropped 1 base and J dropped 9 bases, with 9 bases sitting between them. Germline assignment: CDR1 LNHDA and CDR2 SQIVND (reference sequence). In DNA, the CDR3 is TGTGCCAGTAGTATAGGCGACAGACAAGCTTTCTTT. Protein sequence: CASSIGDRQAFF.

This sequence joins TRBV18 and TRBJ2-2, with TRBD1 matching 12 bases. The CDR3 is 16 amino acids. V lost 5 bases and J lost 6; bases outside the gene matches: 7. Per the germline V gene, CDR1 is KGHSH and CDR2 is LQKENI. The CDR3 here is CASSSPGQGAAGELFF. CDR3 bases: TGTGCCAGCTCATCTCCGGGACAGGGGGCTGCCGGGGAGCTGTTTTTT.

The rearrangement joins TRBV6-1 to TRBJ1-2; 7 nucleotides align to TRBD1. The V segment lost 1 base and the J segment 6 bases; nucleotides outside the gene matches: 5. Per germline, CDR1 MNHNS and CDR2 SASEGT. This CDR3 spans 14 amino acids. This CDR3 reads CASSEEGAYHGYTF. In DNA, the CDR3 is TGTGCCAGCAGTGAAGAGGGGGCGTACCATGGCTACACCTTC.

Turning to this clone: The sample holds other DNA sequences that translate to the same CDR3. The chain combines TRBV7-2 with TRBJ2-5; TRBD2 agrees at 7 bases. The CDR3 has 16 amino acids. The junction had 6 bases not matched to a gene; V was cut back by 1 base and J by 1 base. The germline V gene encodes CDR1 SGHTA and CDR2 FQGNSA. This CDR3 reads CASSLGGVAGQETQYF. The CDR3 DNA sequence: TGTGCCAGCAGCTTAGGAGGAGTAGCGGGCCAAGAGACCCAGTACTTC.

This clone was recorded at least ten times. The rearrangement joins TRBV2 to TRBJ2-7; D is unclear. V was shortened by 11 bases and J by 1 base, with 12 bases between the two germline ends. The CDR3 sequence is 12 residues long. Germline V gene sequence: CDR1 SNHLY, CDR2 FYNNEI. The DNA of the CDR3 is TGTGCCTCAAATCGGGCTTCCTACGAGCAGTACTTC. Translating gives CASNRASYEQYF. The variable domain in full, completed from reference TRBV2 and TRBJ2-7, reads EPEVTQTPSHQVTQMGQEVILRCVPISNHLYFYWYRQILGQKVEFLVSFYNNEISEKSEIFDDQFSVERPDGSNFTLKIRSTKLEDSAMYFCASNRASYEQYFGPGTRLTVT.

The rearrangement uses TRBV18 and TRBJ1-2, with 9 positions matching TRBD1. V trimming: 3 bases; J trimming: 4 bases; junction bases outside the gene matches: 6. Germline V lookup: CDR1 KGHSH, CDR2 LQKENI. The CDR3 length is 15 residues. The DNA of the CDR3 is TGTGCCAGCTCACCGACAGGGGGTGTAGGCTATGGCTACACCTTC. Its translation is CASSPTGGVGYGYTF. Full variable domain (remainder filled in from reference TRBV18 and TRBJ1-2): NAGVMQNPRHLVRRRGQEARLRCSPMKGHSHVYWYRQLPEEGLKFMVYLQKENIIDESGMPKERFSAEFPKEGPSILRIQQVVRGDSAAYFCASSPTGGVGYGYTFGSGTRLTVV.

J is TRBJ1-4 and V is TRBV5-1; no definite D call. Germline V lookup: CDR1 SGHRS, CDR2 YFSETQ. The CDR3 is made up of 15 amino acids. V lost 0 bases and J 0 bases, leaving 6 bases between the germline ends. CDR3 in amino acids: CASSLDGTTNEKLFF. CDR3 coding DNA: TGCGCCAGCAGCTTGGACGGAACAACTAATGAAAAACTGTTTTTT.

This clone appeared once. This chain links TRBV6-5 with TRBJ1-4; no definite D call. The CDR3 spans 15 residues. Germline lookup yields CDR1 MNHEY and CDR2 SVGAGI. Trimming pared 0 bases from V and 7 bases from J, leaving 12 bases between. For the CDR3, the DNA is TGTGCCAGCAGTTACTCAAGAGGGAATTCTGAAAAACTGTTTTTT. This gives the protein CASSYSRGNSEKLFF.

This clone was counted a single time. This chain links TRBV19 with TRBJ2-1, with D possibly called TRBD1 or TRBD2 (5 bases each). This CDR3 is built from 12 residues. The V end lost 9 bases, the J end lost 15 bases, and 21 bases lay between the germline ends. Germline V gives CDR1 LNHDA, CDR2 SQIVND (reference sequence). The CDR3 sequence is CARTPRWGLRFF. DNA for the CDR3: TGTGCCAGGACACCTAGGTGGGGGTTAAGGTTCTTC.

This chain uses TRBV5-5 with TRBJ1-2, with unresolved D. CDR3 length equals 12 residues. Germline V gene lookup returns CDR1 SGHKS and CDR2 YYEKEE (reference sequence). V was cut by 0 bases and J by 8 bases, with 8 bases left in between. The CDR3 coding sequence is TGTGCCAGCAGCTTGGAATACGCGGGCTACACCTTC. This gives the protein CASSLEYAGYTF.